This T cell receptor beta chain was recovered during a study of cytomegalovirus exposure and HLA in healthy donors. CDR3 length: 13 amino acids. CDR1 SQVTM and CDR2 ANQGSEA come from the germline V gene. The V end was cut by 3 bases, the J end by 11 bases, with 19 bases between. Comment on this clone: The antigen is not known.

The primer mix had 60 Vbeta and 13 Jbeta primers. Source study methods: An analysis that came later counted tens of millions of unique TCR beta chains, around 12 million shared. Data came from immunoSEQ multiplex PCR; TCRdb stores just in-frame clones and leaves some out. V, J and clone size derive from that table, while D and trimming were established from the DNA sequence. In the table there are over 100,000 clones, about 70% of which are singletons. Study observations and caveats: Serostatus for CMV was the only available immune exposure information. Most TCR beta V segments were productive about 87% or about 30% of the time in an earlier analysis.

This chain joins TRBV29-1 and TRBJ1-2; D gene uncertain. Material: PBMCs. This clonotype originated in a male donor in good health and CMV-seronegative. DNA of the CDR3: TGCAGCGTTGACCCCGGGGAGGGAACATGGTACACCTTC. It is translated as CSVDPGEGTWYTF. Combining the CDR3 with reference TRBV29-1 and TRBJ1-2 gives the whole variable domain SAVISQKPSRDICQRGTSLTIQCQVDSQVTMMFWYRQQPGQSLTLIATANQGSEATYESGFVIDKFPISRPNLTFSTLTVSNMSPEDSSIYLCSVDPGEGTWYTFGSGTRLTVV.